This section outlines one T cell receptor beta chain sequence together with its context. Its recognized antigen is unknown. No much larger clonotype is one base removed from it; base qualities were not supplied. From each donor, a single peripheral blood sample of around 0.12 L on average was drawn into heparinised tubes. Naive, central memory, regulatory and stem cell-like memory CD4+ T cells were sorted on a BD FACSAria II using a panel including CD45RO, CCR7, CD25, CD127, CD95 and CD27. A purity above 95% was achieved for all sorted populations. Right away, PBMCs were isolated by Lymphoprep density gradient centrifugation and were stained directly, with no culture step. Samples were stained and sorted in pairs, with one healthy donor and one patient per experiment, so that batch effects were minimized. The entire isolated RNA was reverse transcribed using the High Capacity cDNA Reverse Transcription Kit, and thus expressed TCRB transcripts were sequenced. Deep immunoSEQ sequencing was applied to naive, central memory and regulatory T cell samples, giving an average of roughly 3.3 million total reads per sample. Sorted cells were lysed in RLT buffer and RNA was extracted with DNase-treated RNeasy Micro or Mini kits, depending on cell number. To prevent cross-contamination, each cell subset was processed individually, whereas patient and healthy donor samples were processed jointly. Using the immunoSEQ multiplex PCR, TCRB sequences were amplified from cDNA into 87-bp fragments spanning the CDR3 region. The amplicons were sequenced using the Illumina HiSeq platform. Processing in the source paper ran as follows. Synthetic template baselines were used to correct PCR bias computationally, reads within Hamming distance 2 were collapsed together, and singletons that could not be merged were discarded. Reads were aligned against IMGT so that V, D and J genes, CDR3 length and insertions or deletions at six rearrangement sites could be assigned. Within each subset, clonotype counts were normalized to sorted cell number, after which true diversity and Gini coefficients were computed with the tcR R package. The overlap coefficient, calculated on TCRB nucleotide sequences, was used to measure repertoire sharing. TCRdb's version of the immuneACCESS table is confined to in-frame rearrangements and falls short of the full clone set. An unresolved V gene accounts for under half of the shortfall where checked; the remainder is of unknown origin. The V and J calls and clone size were taken over from that table, and D and trimming were inferred from the DNA. This sample holds roughly 100,000 clones; under 30% were observed only once. The ten largest make up around 0.5% of the sample.

The germline ends are 6 bases apart after V is trimmed by 2 bases and J by 0 bases. Reading from cysteine to phenylalanine, the CDR3 counts 14 amino acids. Just CDR3 DNA is preserved here, 42 bases in frame from base 1. Sequences SGHKS (CDR1) and YYEKEE (CDR2) are obtained from the germline V gene (reference sequence). This sample stems from a study of beta chain features in type 1 diabetes (dated by TCRdb to the late 2010s). About the study as a whole: Mean age, gender distribution, total cell number and subset yield were not different between patients and healthy donors. A total of approximately 100,000,000 sorted cells were examined across all samples, and the number of cells per subset was strongly correlated with RNA yield. The study compared TCRB repertoires of sorted circulating CD4+ T cell subsets between recently diagnosed type 1 diabetes patients and matched healthy donors. Regulatory and stem cell-like memory subsets were isolated from only 8 patients and about eight healthy donors, whereas naive and central memory subsets came from all 30 or so donors.

Broader findings and caveats from the paper: HLA sub-analyses involved small numbers of individuals, so any influence of HLA type on TCRB rearrangement remained unresolved. Sequencing cDNA rather than genomic DNA could over-represent highly expressing activated cells, although activation and CD3 levels did not differ between groups. PCR may preferentially amplify shorter templates, but because patient and control samples were amplified and corrected together, any resulting skew would affect both groups equally. Naive, central memory and regulatory TCRB repertoires appeared to be more alike among patients than among healthy donors. At VDJ recombination sites, patients with type 1 diabetes made fewer insertions and deleted more nucleotides, a pattern implying thymic rearrangement abnormalities. A moderate but significant shortening of TCRB CDR3 length was observed in type 1 diabetes patients in all four CD4+ subsets.

The rearrangement joined TRBV5-5 to TRBJ1-3; there is no confident call for the D gene. The sequence was obtained from a woman aged 18-29 years with type 1 diabetes. The sequenced material came from central memory CD4+ T cells from blood. The CDR3 has the sequence CASSFSGSGNTIYF. The sequenced DNA: TGTGCCAGCAGCTTTTCAGGCTCTGGAAACACCATATATTTT.